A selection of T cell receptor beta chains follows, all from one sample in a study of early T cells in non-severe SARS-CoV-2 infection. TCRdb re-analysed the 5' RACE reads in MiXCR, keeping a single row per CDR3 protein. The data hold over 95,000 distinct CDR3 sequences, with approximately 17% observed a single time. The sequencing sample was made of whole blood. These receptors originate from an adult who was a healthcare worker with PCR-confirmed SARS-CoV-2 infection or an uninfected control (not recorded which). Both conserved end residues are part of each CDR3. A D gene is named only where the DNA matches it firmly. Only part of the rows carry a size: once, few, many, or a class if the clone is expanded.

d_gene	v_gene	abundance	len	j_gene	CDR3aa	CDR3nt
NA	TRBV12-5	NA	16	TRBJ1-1	CASGLVLKPMNTEAFF	TGTGCTAGTGGTTTGGTACTGAAACCTATGAACACTGAAGCTTTCTTT
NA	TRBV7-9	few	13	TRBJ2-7	CASSPPRRDEQYF	TGTGCCAGCAGCCCCCCGCGAAGGGACGAGCAGTACTTC
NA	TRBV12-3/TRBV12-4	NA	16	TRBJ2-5	CASSLALDRNQETQYF	TGTGCCAGCAGTTTAGCGCTTGACAGAAATCAAGAGACCCAGTACTTC
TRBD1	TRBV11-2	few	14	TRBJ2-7	CASSLQQGARERYF	TGTGCCAGCAGCTTACAGCAGGGGGCCCGCGAGCGGTACTTC
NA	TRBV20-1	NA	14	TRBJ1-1	CSARMDRPYTEAFF	TGCAGTGCTAGGATGGACAGACCCTACACTGAAGCTTTCTTT
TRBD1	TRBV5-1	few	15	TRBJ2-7	CASSLGTGRNHEQYF	TGCGCCAGCAGCTTGGGGACAGGGAGGAATCACGAGCAGTACTTC
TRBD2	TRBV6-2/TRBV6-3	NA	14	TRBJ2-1	CASSWSQRENEQFF	TGTGCCAGCAGTTGGTCCCAGCGGGAGAATGAGCAGTTCTTC
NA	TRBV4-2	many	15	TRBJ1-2	CASSLRQAANYGYTF	TGTGCCAGCAGCCTCCGACAGGCAGCTAACTATGGCTACACCTTC
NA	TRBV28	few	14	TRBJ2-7	CASSSQVRPSEQYF	TGTGCCAGCAGTAGTCAGGTACGACCGTCTGAGCAGTACTTC
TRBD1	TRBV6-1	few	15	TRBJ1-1	CASTEWDRQNTEAFF	TGTGCCAGCACCGAATGGGACAGGCAGAACACTGAAGCTTTCTTT
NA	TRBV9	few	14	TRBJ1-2	CASSVVTGLDGYTF	TGTGCCAGCAGCGTAGTAACAGGCCTGGATGGCTACACCTTC
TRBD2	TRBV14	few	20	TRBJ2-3	CASSQEVFTSGRTSTDTQYF	TGTGCCAGCAGCCAAGAAGTTTTCACTAGCGGGAGGACTAGCACAGATACGCAGTATTTT
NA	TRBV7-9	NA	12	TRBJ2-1	CASSRPRNEQFF	TGTGCCAGCAGCCGCCCAAGGAATGAGCAGTTCTTC
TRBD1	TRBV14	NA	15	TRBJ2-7	CASSPSRDRVYEQYF	TGTGCCAGCAGCCCTTCTAGGGACAGAGTTTACGAGCAGTACTTC
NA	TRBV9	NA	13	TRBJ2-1	CASSITSFGEQFF	TGTGCCAGCAGCATCACTAGTTTCGGTGAGCAGTTCTTC
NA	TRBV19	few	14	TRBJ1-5	CASSMGPLNQPQHF	TGTGCCAGTAGTATGGGTCCACTCAATCAGCCCCAGCATTTT
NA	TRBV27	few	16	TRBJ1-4	CASSLGVGATNEKLFF	TGTGCCAGCAGTTTGGGGGTAGGGGCAACTAATGAAAAACTGTTTTTT
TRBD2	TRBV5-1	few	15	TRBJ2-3	CASSSLAGTRDTQYF	TGCGCCAGCAGCTCCCTAGCGGGGACGCGAGATACGCAGTATTTT
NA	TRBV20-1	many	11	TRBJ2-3	CSAGPRDTQYF	TGCAGTGCTGGGCCCCGAGATACGCAGTATTTT
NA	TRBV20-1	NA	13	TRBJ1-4	CSARFFTDEKLFF	TGCAGTGCTAGATTCTTTACTGATGAAAAACTGTTTTTT
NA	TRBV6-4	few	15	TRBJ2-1	CASSEWELAGGEQFF	TGTGCCAGCAGTGAGTGGGAACTAGCCGGGGGTGAGCAGTTCTTC
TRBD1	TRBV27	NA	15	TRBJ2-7	CASSSLTGNDYEQYF	TGTGCCAGCAGTTCCCTGACAGGGAATGACTACGAGCAGTACTTC
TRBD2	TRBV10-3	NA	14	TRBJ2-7	CAISLTSGSKEQYF	TGTGCCATCAGCTTGACTAGCGGGAGTAAAGAGCAGTACTTC
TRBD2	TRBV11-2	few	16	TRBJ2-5	CASSLDLAAGVGTQYF	TGTGCCAGCAGCTTAGATTTGGCTGCGGGAGTAGGGACCCAGTACTTC
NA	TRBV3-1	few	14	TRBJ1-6	CASSQGWDNSPLHF	TGTGCCAGCAGCCAAGGTTGGGATAATTCACCCCTCCACTTT
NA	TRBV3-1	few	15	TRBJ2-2	CASSQVAAGSGELFF	TGTGCCAGCAGCCAAGTTGCCGCGGGATCCGGGGAGCTGTTTTTT
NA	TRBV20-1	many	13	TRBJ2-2	CSAGGRISEELFF	TGCAGTGCTGGGGGACGGATCTCCGAGGAGCTGTTTTTT
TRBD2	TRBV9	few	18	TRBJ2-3	CASSKRTSGGLSEDTQYF	TGTGCCAGCAGCAAACGGACTAGCGGGGGCCTCTCGGAAGATACGCAGTATTTT
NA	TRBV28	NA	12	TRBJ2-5	CASSPPRETQYF	TGTGCCAGCAGTCCCCCCAGGGAGACCCAGTACTTC
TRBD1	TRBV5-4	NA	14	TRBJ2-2	CASSTDRGTGELFF	TGTGCCAGCAGCACGGACAGGGGGACCGGGGAGCTGTTTTTT
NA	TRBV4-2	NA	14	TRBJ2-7	CASSQEAGTREQYF	TGTGCCAGCAGCCAAGAGGCCGGGACCCGGGAGCAGTACTTC
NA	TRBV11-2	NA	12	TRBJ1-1	CASSLVDHRAFF	TGTGCCAGCAGCTTAGTAGACCATAGGGCTTTCTTT
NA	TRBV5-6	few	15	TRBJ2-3	CASSLSGPSTDTQYF	TGTGCCAGCAGCTTGTCCGGCCCTAGCACAGATACGCAGTATTTT
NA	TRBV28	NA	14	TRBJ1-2	CASMMGGLVYGYTF	TGTGCCAGCATGATGGGGGGCCTAGTCTATGGCTACACCTTC
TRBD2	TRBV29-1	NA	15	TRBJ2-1	CSAPGGGYPYNEQFF	TGCAGCGCCCCGGGGGGAGGGTACCCCTACAATGAGCAGTTCTTC
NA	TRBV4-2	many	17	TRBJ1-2	CASKGEVTGSAVGGYTF	TGTGCCAGCAAGGGGGAAGTAACAGGGAGTGCCGTCGGTGGCTACACCTTC
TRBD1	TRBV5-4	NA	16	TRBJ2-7	CASSSKEGQGSYEQYF	TGTGCCAGCAGCAGCAAGGAGGGACAGGGGAGCTACGAGCAGTACTTC
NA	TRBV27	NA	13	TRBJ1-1	CASSVSSETAAFF	TGTGCCAGCAGTGTGTCCTCTGAGACAGCGGCTTTCTTT
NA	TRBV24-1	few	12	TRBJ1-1	CATSNPPAEAFF	TGTGCCACCAGTAACCCGCCGGCTGAAGCTTTCTTT
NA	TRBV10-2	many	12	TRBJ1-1	CASGDSLTEAFF	TGCGCCAGCGGGGATTCTCTCACTGAAGCTTTCTTT
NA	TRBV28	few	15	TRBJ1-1	CASSALGEGNTEAFF	TGTGCCAGCAGTGCTTTAGGGGAAGGGAACACTGAAGCTTTCTTT
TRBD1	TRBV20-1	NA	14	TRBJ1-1	CSARAITGDTEAFF	TGCAGTGCTAGGGCGATTACAGGGGACACTGAAGCTTTCTTT
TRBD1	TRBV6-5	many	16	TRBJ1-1	CASTSLLGQRNTEAFF	TGTGCCAGCACCTCGTTGTTGGGACAGAGGAACACTGAAGCTTTCTTT
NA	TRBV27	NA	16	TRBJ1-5	CANSPSRIGSNQPQHF	TGTGCCAACAGTCCCTCTCGTATCGGTAGCAATCAGCCCCAGCATTTT
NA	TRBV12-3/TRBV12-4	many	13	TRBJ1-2	CASRPSADYGYTF	TGTGCCAGCAGACCTTCCGCTGACTATGGCTACACCTTC
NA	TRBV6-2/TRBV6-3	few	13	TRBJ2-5	CASSWAGVETQYF	TGTGCCAGCAGTTGGGCCGGGGTAGAGACCCAGTACTTC
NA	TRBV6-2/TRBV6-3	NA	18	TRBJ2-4	CASSYGTSSFLAKNIQYF	TGTGCCAGCAGTTACGGGACCTCTAGCTTCCTAGCCAAAAACATTCAGTACTTC
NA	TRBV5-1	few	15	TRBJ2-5	CASSLIPREAETQYF	TGCGCCAGCAGCTTGATCCCCAGGGAGGCAGAGACCCAGTACTTC
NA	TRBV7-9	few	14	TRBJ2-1	CASSSTGDHNEQFF	TGTGCCAGCAGCTCCACGGGGGACCACAATGAGCAGTTCTTC
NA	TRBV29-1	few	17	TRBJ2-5	CSLTPTGQRILQETQYF	TGCAGCCTTACCCCGACGGGCCAGCGAATACTCCAAGAGACCCAGTACTTC
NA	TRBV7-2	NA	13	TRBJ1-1	CASSWGEDTEAFF	TGTGCCAGCAGCTGGGGGGAGGACACTGAAGCTTTCTTT
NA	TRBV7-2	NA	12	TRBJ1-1	CASSPGPTEAFF	TGTGCCAGCAGTCCGGGCCCCACTGAAGCTTTCTTT
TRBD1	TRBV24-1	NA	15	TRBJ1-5	CATSGQGDGNQPQHF	TGTGCCACCAGTGGACAGGGAGATGGCAATCAGCCCCAGCATTTT
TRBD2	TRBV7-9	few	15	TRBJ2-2	CASRPGGANTGELFF	TGTGCCAGCAGACCTGGGGGGGCGAACACCGGGGAGCTGTTTTTT